This is a list of T cell receptor beta chains from one sample in a study of blood T cells in healthy people across ages. TCRdb processed the 5' RACE reads anew with MiXCR; each CDR3 protein has one entry. The sample has 800,000 to 900,000 distinct CDR3 sequences; 62% are singletons. Sample: blood. These receptors were collected from a man aged 30-40 years in good health. The CDR3 runs from the conserved cysteine through the conserved F or W. Fields, in order: clone size, D gene, V gene, J gene, CDR3 DNA, CDR3 protein. D genes are given only for firm matches. Clone sizes are given selectively: once, few, many, or a class where the clone is expanded.

>-|-|TRBV29-1|TRBJ2-7
TGCAGCGTTGAAGATCCCGGGGCGTCCTACGAGCAGTACTTC
CSVEDPGASYEQYF
>-|TRBD2|TRBV7-6|TRBJ2-3
TGTGCCAGCAGCCCCCGCAGCGGGGGCCGTCTAAACACAGATACGCAGTATTTT
CASSPRSGGRLNTDTQYF
>-|-|TRBV2|TRBJ1-5
TGTGCCAGCCGAGAGGGACCGACCTACAATCAGCCCCAGCATTTT
CASREGPTYNQPQHF
>once|TRBD2|TRBV20-1|TRBJ2-7
TGCAGTGCTAGTGGGGGGGACGTACCATGGGGCGAGCAGTACTTC
CSASGGDVPWGEQYF
>few|-|TRBV7-9|TRBJ2-5
TGTGCCAGCAGCTTAGGTCCAGAACTAGAGACCCAGTACTTC
CASSLGPELETQYF
>-|-|TRBV12-5|TRBJ2-3
TGTGCTAGTGGTTCCACTCAGACGCAGTATTTT
CASGSTQTQYF
>-|TRBD1|TRBV6-5|TRBJ2-7
TGTGCCTGCAGTCAACAGGGGACCGAGCAGTACTTC
CACSQQGTEQYF
>-|-|TRBV19|TRBJ1-2
TGTGCCAGTAGTATCGGCGGGGATTATGGCTACACCTTC
CASSIGGDYGYTF
>-|-|TRBV12-3/TRBV12-4|TRBJ2-1
TGTGCCAGCAGTTCCGGGACCAGACGGAGTGAGCAGTTCTTC
CASSSGTRRSEQFF
>-|-|TRBV29-1|TRBJ1-1
TGCAGCGTTGAAGGGAGGAACACTGAAGCTTTCTTT
CSVEGRNTEAFF
>-|-|TRBV20-1|TRBJ1-2
TGCAGTGCCCATTGGGGGGCTAACTATGGCTACACCTTC
CSAHWGANYGYTF
>few|-|TRBV9|TRBJ1-2
TGTGCCAGCAGCACCCGACACCCCCTTCACTATGGCTACACCTTC
CASSTRHPLHYGYTF
>-|-|TRBV9|TRBJ2-5
TGTGCCAGCAGCGTAGGGACCTCCCACCAAGAGACCCAGTACTTC
CASSVGTSHQETQYF
>-|-|TRBV29-1|TRBJ2-3
TGCAGTCTAAGGCAGGGGAGCACAGATACGCAGTATTTT
CSLRQGSTDTQYF
>-|-|TRBV11-2|TRBJ2-4
TGTGCCAGCAGCTTAACAGCCTTACTAGCCAAAAACATTCAGTACTTC
CASSLTALLAKNIQYF
>-|TRBD1|TRBV6-6|TRBJ1-5
TGTGCCAGCAGTTACGCGGACAGGGGGTTGGATCAGCCCCAGCATTTT
CASSYADRGLDQPQHF
>-|-|TRBV4-3|TRBJ2-3
TGCGCCAGCAGCCAAGACCAGGAGTATACAGATACGCAGTATTTT
CASSQDQEYTDTQYF
>-|TRBD2|TRBV13|TRBJ2-7
TGTGCCAGCAGCTTAACCGTAGCGGGGGGGCCTCCCGAGCAGTACTTC
CASSLTVAGGPPEQYF
>few|-|TRBV20-1|TRBJ2-7
TGCAGTGCCAACGTCGGGGGCGTCGAGCAGTACTTC
CSANVGGVEQYF
>-|-|TRBV5-4|TRBJ2-3
TGTGCCAGCAGCAGAGGTAGCGGAGGGCGAGCCCTTTATACGCAGTATTTT
CASSRGSGGRALYTQYF
>-|TRBD1|TRBV6-2/TRBV6-3|TRBJ1-5
TGTGCCAGCAGTTACGAGACAGGGACCTATAGCAATCAGCCCCAGCATTTT
CASSYETGTYSNQPQHF
>-|-|TRBV20-1|TRBJ2-7
TGCAGTGCTAGAGACGAGGGGGTTTCCTACGAGCAGTACTTC
CSARDEGVSYEQYF
>-|-|TRBV7-3|TRBJ2-3
TGTGCCAGCAGCTTAAACGGGCCAGATACGCAGTATTTT
CASSLNGPDTQYF
>-|-|TRBV4-3|TRBJ2-5
TGCGCCAGCAGCCAAGACAGGGAATGGGAGACCCAGTACTTC
CASSQDREWETQYF
>few|-|TRBV10-3|TRBJ2-7
TGTGCCATCAGTGAGGGAGGCCCCTACGAGCAGTACTTC
CAISEGGPYEQYF
>-|TRBD2|TRBV5-1|TRBJ2-1
TGCGCCAGCAGCTTTAGCCCATTAGCGGGGGGATACAATGAGCAGTTCTTC
CASSFSPLAGGYNEQFF
>few|TRBD2|TRBV6-5|TRBJ2-1
TGTGCCAGCAGTTACCGGGAGGGTGAGCAGTTCTTC
CASSYREGEQFF
>few|TRBD1|TRBV7-6|TRBJ2-1
TGTGCCAGCAGCCAGGACAGGGGAACGGGGTACAATGAGCAGTTCTTC
CASSQDRGTGYNEQFF
>few|-|TRBV3-1|TRBJ1-6
TGTGCCAGCAGCCTAAGGTGGCCGGCAGGGCTATACTCACCCCTCCACTTT
CASSLRWPAGLYSPLHF
>-|TRBD1|TRBV6-2/TRBV6-3|TRBJ1-1
TGTGCCAGCAGAGCAACACAGGGGGCCGCTGAAGCTTTCTTT
CASRATQGAAEAFF
>-|-|TRBV5-6|TRBJ2-6
-
CASSFGPGGEPGANVLTF
>-|-|TRBV9|TRBJ1-6
TGTGCCAGCAGCGTAGGGGTGGTTGGTTCACCCCTCCACTTT
CASSVGVVGSPLHF
>-|TRBD1|TRBV10-3|TRBJ1-2
TGTGCCATCAGTGGGACGACAGGGGATGGCTACACCTTC
CAISGTTGDGYTF
>-|TRBD1|TRBV28|TRBJ1-5
TGTGCCAGCAGACGACGGGACAGGGGGTCCAATCAGCCCCAGCATTTT
CASRRRDRGSNQPQHF
>many|-|TRBV7-8|TRBJ2-7
TGTGCCAGCAGCCGCCCGGGGGTCACAACTACCTACGAGCAGTACTTC
CASSRPGVTTTYEQYF
>-|-|TRBV6-2/TRBV6-3|TRBJ1-1
TGTGCCAGCAGTTACTGGCTAGGCGGTGAAGCTTTCTTT
CASSYWLGGEAFF
>-|-|TRBV12-3/TRBV12-4|TRBJ1-1
TGTGCCAGCAGTTTGGGCCCTGACACTGAAGCTTTCTTT
CASSLGPDTEAFF
>once|-|TRBV10-3|TRBJ2-7
TGTGCCATCAGTGTCTCGGAGGGGGGCATCGGGCTCCACGAGCAGTACTTC
CAISVSEGGIGLHEQYF
>-|-|TRBV4-3|TRBJ2-3
TGCGCCGGCAGCCAAGGGGGGGTCACAGATACGCAGTATTTT
CAGSQGGVTDTQYF
>-|TRBD1|TRBV5-4|TRBJ1-1
TGTGCCAGCAGCTTTGGCGACAGGGGGGCTGAAGCTTTCTTT
CASSFGDRGAEAFF
>-|TRBD1|TRBV3-1|TRBJ2-1
TGTGCCAGCAGCCATAGTATAACAGGGGGGAGTTCCTACAATGAGCAGTTCTTC
CASSHSITGGSSYNEQFF
>-|TRBD1|TRBV4-1|TRBJ2-5
TGCGCCAGCAGCCGTTGGGACAGGGAAAAAGAGACCCAGTACTTC
CASSRWDREKETQYF
>-|-|TRBV18|TRBJ1-1
TGTGCCAGCTCACCGGCACCGGACACTGAAGCTTTCTTT
CASSPAPDTEAFF
>-|-|TRBV3-1|TRBJ2-1
TGTGCCAGCAGCCTCCGGGGGCGCGATGAGCAGTTCTTC
CASSLRGRDEQFF
>-|-|TRBV6-2/TRBV6-3|TRBJ2-7
TGTGCCAGCAGTCCCGGGCTTTTGCGGAAGCAGTACTTC
CASSPGLLRKQYF
>-|TRBD1|TRBV27|TRBJ1-2
TGTGCCAGCAGTTTTGGCCAGGGGGGAGGCTATGGCTACACCTTC
CASSFGQGGGYGYTF
>-|TRBD1|TRBV20-1|TRBJ2-7
TGCAGTGCTGTGACAGGACAGGGACACGAGCAGTACTTC
CSAVTGQGHEQYF
>many|-|TRBV9|TRBJ2-7
TGTGCCAGCAGCGGACAGTCCTACGAGCAGTACTTC
CASSGQSYEQYF
>once|TRBD1|TRBV7-9|TRBJ2-6
TGTGCCAGCAGCCGACGAGGGACAGCTGGGGCCAACGTCCTGACTTTC
CASSRRGTAGANVLTF
>few|-|TRBV7-9|TRBJ1-6
TGTGCCAGCAGCTTAATTGGGGGCTCTAATTCACCCCTCCACTTT
CASSLIGGSNSPLHF
>-|-|TRBV15|TRBJ1-1
TGTGCCATCGGTCAACAACTCAACACTGAAGCTTTCTTT
CAIGQQLNTEAFF
>-|-|TRBV20-1|TRBJ2-5
TGCAGTGCTAGTAGTTCAGCCCCGCAAGAGACCCAGTACTTC
CSASSSAPQETQYF
>-|-|TRBV6-2/TRBV6-3|TRBJ2-1
TGTGCCAGCAGATCAACAACGTGGGGCGAGCAGTTCTTC
CASRSTTWGEQFF
>-|-|TRBV6-2/TRBV6-3|TRBJ2-4
TGTGCCAGCAGTTACTGGGGTTCCGGGCAGTACTTC
CASSYWGSGQYF
>once|TRBD2|TRBV27|TRBJ2-1
TGTGCCCGTTTTGATAGGGGAGGGACCCTAATGGAGCAGTTCTTC
CARFDRGGTLMEQFF
>-|TRBD2|TRBV11-2|TRBJ2-1
TGTGCCAGCAGCTTAGGGCTTAGCGGGGGTTACAATGAGCAGTTCTTC
CASSLGLSGGYNEQFF
>-|-|TRBV7-2|TRBJ2-7
TGTGCCAGCAGCTTAGCCTTCTACGAGCAGTACTTC
CASSLAFYEQYF
>-|TRBD2|TRBV4-3|TRBJ2-7
TGCGCCAGCAGCCCTAGCGGGGGGTCCAATGAGCAGTACTTC
CASSPSGGSNEQYF